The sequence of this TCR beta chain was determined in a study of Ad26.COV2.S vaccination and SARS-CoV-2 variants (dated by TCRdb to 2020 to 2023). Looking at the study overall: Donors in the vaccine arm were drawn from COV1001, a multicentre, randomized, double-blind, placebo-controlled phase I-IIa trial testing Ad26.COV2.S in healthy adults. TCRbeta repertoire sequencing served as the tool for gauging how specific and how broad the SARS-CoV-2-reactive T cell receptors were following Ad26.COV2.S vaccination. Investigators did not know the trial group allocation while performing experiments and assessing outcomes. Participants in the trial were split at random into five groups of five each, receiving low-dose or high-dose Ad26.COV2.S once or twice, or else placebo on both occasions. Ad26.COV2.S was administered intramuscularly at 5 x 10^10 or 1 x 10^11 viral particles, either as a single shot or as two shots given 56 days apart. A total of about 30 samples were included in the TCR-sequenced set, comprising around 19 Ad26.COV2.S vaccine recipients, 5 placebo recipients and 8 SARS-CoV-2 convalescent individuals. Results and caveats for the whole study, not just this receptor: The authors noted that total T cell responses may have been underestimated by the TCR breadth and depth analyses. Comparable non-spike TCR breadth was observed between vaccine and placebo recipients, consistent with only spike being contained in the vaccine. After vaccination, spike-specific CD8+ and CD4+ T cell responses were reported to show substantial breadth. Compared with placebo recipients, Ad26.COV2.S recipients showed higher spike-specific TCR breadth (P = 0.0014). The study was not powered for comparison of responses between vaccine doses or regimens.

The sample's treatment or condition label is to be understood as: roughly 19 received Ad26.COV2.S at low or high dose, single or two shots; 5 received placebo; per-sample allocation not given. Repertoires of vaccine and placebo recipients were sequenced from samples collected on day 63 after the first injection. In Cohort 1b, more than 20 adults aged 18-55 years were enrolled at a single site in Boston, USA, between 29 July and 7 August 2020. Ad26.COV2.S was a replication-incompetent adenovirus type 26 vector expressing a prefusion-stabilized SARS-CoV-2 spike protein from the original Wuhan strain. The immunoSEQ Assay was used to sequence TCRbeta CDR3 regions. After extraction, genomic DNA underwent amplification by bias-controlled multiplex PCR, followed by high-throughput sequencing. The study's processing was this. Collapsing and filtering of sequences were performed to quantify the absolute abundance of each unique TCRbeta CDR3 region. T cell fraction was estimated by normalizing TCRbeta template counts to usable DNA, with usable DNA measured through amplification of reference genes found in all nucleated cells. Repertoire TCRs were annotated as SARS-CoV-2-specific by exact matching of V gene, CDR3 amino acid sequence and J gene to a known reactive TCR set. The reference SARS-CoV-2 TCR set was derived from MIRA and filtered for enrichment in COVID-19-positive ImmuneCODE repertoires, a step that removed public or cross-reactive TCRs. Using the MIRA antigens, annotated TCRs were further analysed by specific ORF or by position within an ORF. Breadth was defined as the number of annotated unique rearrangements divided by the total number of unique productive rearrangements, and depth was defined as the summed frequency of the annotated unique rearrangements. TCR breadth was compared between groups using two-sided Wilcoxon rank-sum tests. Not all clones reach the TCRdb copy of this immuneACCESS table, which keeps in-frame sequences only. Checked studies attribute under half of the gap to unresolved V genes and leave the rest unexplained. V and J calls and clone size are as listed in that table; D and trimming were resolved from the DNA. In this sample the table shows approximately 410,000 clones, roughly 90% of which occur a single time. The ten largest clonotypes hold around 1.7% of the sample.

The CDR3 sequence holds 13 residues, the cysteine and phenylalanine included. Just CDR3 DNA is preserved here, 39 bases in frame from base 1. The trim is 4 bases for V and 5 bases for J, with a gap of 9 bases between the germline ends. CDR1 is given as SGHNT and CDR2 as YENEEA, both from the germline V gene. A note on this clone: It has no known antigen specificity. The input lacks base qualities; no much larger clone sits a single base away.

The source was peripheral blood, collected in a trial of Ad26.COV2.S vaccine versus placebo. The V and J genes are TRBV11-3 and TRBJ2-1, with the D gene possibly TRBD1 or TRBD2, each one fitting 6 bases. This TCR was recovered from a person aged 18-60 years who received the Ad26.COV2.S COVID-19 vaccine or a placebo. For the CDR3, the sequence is CASSWGADNEQFF. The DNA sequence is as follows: TGTGCCAGCAGCTGGGGGGCCGACAATGAGCAGTTCTTC.